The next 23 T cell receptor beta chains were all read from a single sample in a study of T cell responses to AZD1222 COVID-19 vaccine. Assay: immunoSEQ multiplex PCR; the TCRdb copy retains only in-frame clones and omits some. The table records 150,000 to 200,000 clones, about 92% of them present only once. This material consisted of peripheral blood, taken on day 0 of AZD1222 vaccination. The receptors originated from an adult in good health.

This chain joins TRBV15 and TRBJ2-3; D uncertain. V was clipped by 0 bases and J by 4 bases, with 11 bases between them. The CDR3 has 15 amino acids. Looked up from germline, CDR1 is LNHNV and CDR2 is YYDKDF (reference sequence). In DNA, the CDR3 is TGTGCCACCAGCAGAGACAGGTCCTCGGCAGATACGCAGTATTTT. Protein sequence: CATSRDRSSADTQYF.

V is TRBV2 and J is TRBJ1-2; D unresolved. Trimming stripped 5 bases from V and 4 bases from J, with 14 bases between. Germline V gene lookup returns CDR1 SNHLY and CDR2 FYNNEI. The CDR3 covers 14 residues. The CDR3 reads CASSIPRAGYGYTF. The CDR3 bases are TGTGCCAGCAGTATCCCGAGGGCCGGCTATGGCTACACCTTC.

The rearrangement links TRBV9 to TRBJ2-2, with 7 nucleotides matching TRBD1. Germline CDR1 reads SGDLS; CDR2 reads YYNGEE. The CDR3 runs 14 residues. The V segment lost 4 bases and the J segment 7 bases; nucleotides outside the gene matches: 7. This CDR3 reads CASSRQGSGGELFF. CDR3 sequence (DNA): TGTGCCAGCAGCCGACAGGGATCGGGCGGGGAGCTGTTTTTT.

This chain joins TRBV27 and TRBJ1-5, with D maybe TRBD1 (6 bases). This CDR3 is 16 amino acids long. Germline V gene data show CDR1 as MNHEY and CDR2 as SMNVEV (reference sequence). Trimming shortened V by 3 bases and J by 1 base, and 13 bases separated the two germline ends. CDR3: CASSFQGGMSNQPQHF. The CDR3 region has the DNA TGTGCCAGCAGTTTCCAAGGGGGTATGAGCAATCAGCCCCAGCATTTT.

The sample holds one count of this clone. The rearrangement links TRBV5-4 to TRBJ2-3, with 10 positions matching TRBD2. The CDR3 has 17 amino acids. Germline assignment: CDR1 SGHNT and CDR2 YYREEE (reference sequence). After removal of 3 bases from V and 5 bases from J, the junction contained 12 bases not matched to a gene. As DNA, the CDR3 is TGTGCCAGCAGCTCCAAACGAGCGGGGGGGCTGGGAGATACGCAGTATTTT. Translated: CASSSKRAGGLGDTQYF.

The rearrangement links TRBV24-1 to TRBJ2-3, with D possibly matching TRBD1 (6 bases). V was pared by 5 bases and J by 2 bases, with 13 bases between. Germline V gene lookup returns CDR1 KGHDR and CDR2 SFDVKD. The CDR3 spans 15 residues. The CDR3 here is CATSALGANTDTQYF. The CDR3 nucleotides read TGTGCCACCAGTGCCTTGGGGGCAAACACAGATACGCAGTATTTT.

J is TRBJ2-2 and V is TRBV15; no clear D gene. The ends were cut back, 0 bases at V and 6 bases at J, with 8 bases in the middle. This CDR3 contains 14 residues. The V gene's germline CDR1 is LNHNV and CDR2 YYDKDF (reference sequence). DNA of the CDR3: TGTGCCACCAGCAGAGATATGGGATCCGGGGAGCTGTTTTTT. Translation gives CATSRDMGSGELFF. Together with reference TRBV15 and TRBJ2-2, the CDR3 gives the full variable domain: DAMVIQNPRYQVTQFGKPVTLSCSQTLNHNVMYWYQQKSSQAPKLLFHYYDKDFNNEADTPDNFQSRRPNTSFCFLDIRSPGLGDTAMYLCATSRDMGSGELFFGEGSRLTVL.

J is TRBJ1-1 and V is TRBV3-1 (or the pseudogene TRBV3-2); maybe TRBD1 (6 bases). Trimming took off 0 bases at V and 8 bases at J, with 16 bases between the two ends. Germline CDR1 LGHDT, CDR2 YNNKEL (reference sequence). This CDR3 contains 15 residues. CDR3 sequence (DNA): TGTGCCAGCAGCCAAGATCCCCGGGGGGGGCGAGAAGCTTTCTTT. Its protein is CASSQDPRGGREAFF.

CDR3 coding DNA: TGTGCCAGCAGTTACGGTGGGGGACCTCCGGGCAATCAGCCCCAGCATTTT. This gives the protein CASSYGGGPPGNQPQHF. The chain has TRBV6-2 or TRBV6-3 and TRBJ1-5, with TRBD1 as a possible D gene (5 bases). The CDR3 spans 17 residues. Trimming cost V 2 bases and J 2 bases, with 16 bases left between them. In germline, CDR1 is MNHEY, CDR2 SVGEGT.

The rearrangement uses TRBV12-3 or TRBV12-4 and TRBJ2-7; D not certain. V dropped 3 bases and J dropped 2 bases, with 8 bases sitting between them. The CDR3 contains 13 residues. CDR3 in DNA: TGTGCCAGCAGTTTGAGCTTAACCTACGAGCAGTACGTC. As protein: CASSLSLTYEQYV.

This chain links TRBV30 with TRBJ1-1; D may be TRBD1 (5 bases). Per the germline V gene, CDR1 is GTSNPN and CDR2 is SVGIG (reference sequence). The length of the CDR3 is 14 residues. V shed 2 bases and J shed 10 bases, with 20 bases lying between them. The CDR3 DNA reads TGTGCCTGGAGTCTCGCCGGGGCCGGAACTATAGCTTTCTTT. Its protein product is CAWSLAGAGTIAFF.

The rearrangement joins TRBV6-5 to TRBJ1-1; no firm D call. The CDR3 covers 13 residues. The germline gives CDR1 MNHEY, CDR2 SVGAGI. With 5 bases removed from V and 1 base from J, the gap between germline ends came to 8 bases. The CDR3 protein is CASSLLRNTEAFF. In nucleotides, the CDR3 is TGTGCCAGCAGTCTCCTCCGGAACACTGAAGCTTTCTTT.

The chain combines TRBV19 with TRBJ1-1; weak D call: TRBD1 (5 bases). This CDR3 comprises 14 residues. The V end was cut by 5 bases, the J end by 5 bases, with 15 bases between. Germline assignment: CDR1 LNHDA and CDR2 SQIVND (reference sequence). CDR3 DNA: TGTGCCAGTAGTCGTGGGCGGGGCGATACTGAAGCTTTCTTT. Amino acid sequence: CASSRGRGDTEAFF.

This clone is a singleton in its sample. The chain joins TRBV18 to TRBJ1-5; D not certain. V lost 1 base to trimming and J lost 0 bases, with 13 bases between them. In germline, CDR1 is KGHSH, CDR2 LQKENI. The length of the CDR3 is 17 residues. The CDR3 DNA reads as TGTGCCAGCTCACCACGGTCTGGGCTGAGTAGCAATCAGCCCCAGCATTTT. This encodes CASSPRSGLSSNQPQHF.

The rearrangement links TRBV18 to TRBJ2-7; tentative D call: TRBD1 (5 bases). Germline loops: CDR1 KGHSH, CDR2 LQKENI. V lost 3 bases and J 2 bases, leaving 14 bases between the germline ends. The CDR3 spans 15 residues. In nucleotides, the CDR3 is TGTGCCAGCTCACCTTCGGTTAGGGGCGCCTACGAGCAGTACTTC. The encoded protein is CASSPSVRGAYEQYF.

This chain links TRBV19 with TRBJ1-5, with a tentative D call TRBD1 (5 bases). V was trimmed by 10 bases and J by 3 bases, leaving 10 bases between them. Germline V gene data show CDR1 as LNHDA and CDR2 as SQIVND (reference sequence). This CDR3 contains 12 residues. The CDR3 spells CATAGSNQPQHF. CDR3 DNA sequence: TGTGCCACCGCAGGGTCCAATCAGCCCCAGCATTTT.

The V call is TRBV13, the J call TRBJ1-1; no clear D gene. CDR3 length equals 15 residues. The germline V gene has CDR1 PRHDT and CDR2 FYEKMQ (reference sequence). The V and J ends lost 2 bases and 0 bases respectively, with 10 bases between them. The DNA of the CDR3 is TGTGCCAGCAGCTTAAGGTGGCAGGTGAACACTGAAGCTTTCTTT. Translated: CASSLRWQVNTEAFF.

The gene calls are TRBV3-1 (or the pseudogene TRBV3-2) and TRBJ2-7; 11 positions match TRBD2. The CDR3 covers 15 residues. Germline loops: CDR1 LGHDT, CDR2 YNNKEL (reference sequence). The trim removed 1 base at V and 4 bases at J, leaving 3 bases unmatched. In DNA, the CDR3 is TGTGCCAGCAGCCAAGCGGGGACTAGCGGATACGAGCAGTACTTC. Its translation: CASSQAGTSGYEQYF.

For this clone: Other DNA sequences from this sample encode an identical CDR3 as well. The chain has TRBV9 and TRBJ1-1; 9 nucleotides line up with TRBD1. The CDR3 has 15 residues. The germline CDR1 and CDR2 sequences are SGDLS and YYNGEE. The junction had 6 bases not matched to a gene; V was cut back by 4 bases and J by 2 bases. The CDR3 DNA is TGTGCCAGCAGCCCCCGTACAGGGGGCAACACTGAAGCTTTCTTT. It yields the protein CASSPRTGGNTEAFF.

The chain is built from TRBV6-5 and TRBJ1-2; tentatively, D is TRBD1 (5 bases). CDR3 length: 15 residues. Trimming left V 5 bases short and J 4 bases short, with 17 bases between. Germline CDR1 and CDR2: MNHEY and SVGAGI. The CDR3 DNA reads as TGTGCCAGCAGTAATTCAGGGTCCCTTGGCTATGGCTACACCTTC. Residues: CASSNSGSLGYGYTF.

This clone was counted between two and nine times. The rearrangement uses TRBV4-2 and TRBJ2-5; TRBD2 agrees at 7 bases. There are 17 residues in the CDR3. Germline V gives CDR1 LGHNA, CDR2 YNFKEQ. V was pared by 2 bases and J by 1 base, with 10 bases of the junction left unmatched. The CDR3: CASSQLAEARAQETQYF. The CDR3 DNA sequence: TGTGCCAGCAGCCAACTAGCGGAGGCCAGGGCCCAAGAGACCCAGTACTTC.

The CDR3 sequence is CASSRWTEMNTEAFF. In DNA form, the CDR3 reads TGTGCCAGCAGCCGATGGACAGAAATGAACACTGAAGCTTTCTTT. J is TRBJ1-1 and V is TRBV6-5; D is perhaps TRBD1 (6 bases). Germline V gene sequence: CDR1 MNHEY, CDR2 SVGAGI. The germline V and J ends were trimmed by 6 bases and 0 bases, with 14 bases remaining between them. The CDR3 has 15 amino acids.

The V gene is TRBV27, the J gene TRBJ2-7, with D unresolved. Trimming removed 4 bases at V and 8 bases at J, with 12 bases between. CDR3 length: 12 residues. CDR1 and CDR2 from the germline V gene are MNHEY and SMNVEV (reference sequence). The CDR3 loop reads CASSSVTGQQYF. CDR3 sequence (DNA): TGTGCCAGCAGTTCCGTCACGGGCCAGCAGTACTTC.